These T cell receptor beta chains were read from a single sample in a study of T-cell memory formation after mild COVID-19. TCRdb passed the 5' RACE reads through MiXCR, listing each CDR3 protein once. Here the sample spans around 110,000 distinct CDR3 sequences, about a sixth being singletons. Sequencing used PBMCs or a T cell subset sorted from them (not recorded which). The source of these receptors is an adult woman who had mild COVID-19 (a few samples of this study predate the infection). Cell type and time point are not known. CDR3s include the opening cysteine and the closing phenylalanine or tryptophan. A D gene is named only where the DNA matches it firmly. Clone size is stated in some rows and not others, as once, few, many or a class when expanded.

clone size	D gene	J gene	V gene	CDR3 protein	CDR3 DNA
.	TRBD2	TRBJ2-7	TRBV6-1	CASSSPGLAGAEEQYF	TGTGCCAGCAGTTCGCCAGGACTAGCGGGAGCGGAAGAGCAGTACTTC
.	.	TRBJ2-7	TRBV2	CASSQGAGAGEQYF	TGTGCCAGCAGTCAAGGGGCAGGGGCAGGCGAGCAGTACTTC
few	TRBD2	TRBJ2-7	TRBV6-2/TRBV6-3	CASSYSSPTSRIYEQYF	TGTGCCAGCAGTTACTCGAGTCCGACTAGCAGAATCTACGAGCAGTACTTC
.	TRBD2	TRBJ2-3	TRBV29-1	CSVGGGLHGTDTQYF	TGCAGCGTGGGGGGGGGACTCCACGGCACAGATACGCAGTATTTT
.	.	TRBJ2-7	TRBV5-1	CASSDTGAVGYEQYF	TGCGCCAGCAGCGATACCGGGGCCGTGGGATACGAGCAGTACTTC
.	.	TRBJ1-1	TRBV20-1	CSTRIWVAEAFF	TGCAGTACCCGAATTTGGGTCGCTGAAGCTTTCTTT
few	.	TRBJ2-5	TRBV12-3/TRBV12-4	CASSLESARVLETQYF	TGTGCCAGCAGTTTAGAGAGTGCCAGGGTCTTGGAGACCCAGTACTTC
few	TRBD2	TRBJ2-5	TRBV7-2	CASSLPSGGAGETQYF	TGTGCCAGCAGTCTCCCTAGCGGGGGGGCCGGGGAGACCCAGTACTTC
.	.	TRBJ2-3	TRBV15	CATSRDWQVGPTDTQYF	TGTGCCACCAGCAGAGATTGGCAGGTTGGACCCACAGATACGCAGTATTTT
few	TRBD1	TRBJ1-1	TRBV24-1	CATSETPGGPAFF	TGTGCCACCAGTGAAACCCCAGGGGGGCCAGCTTTCTTT
.	.	TRBJ1-3	TRBV20-1	CSASLGRISGNTIYF	TGCAGTGCTAGTCTCGGACGGATCTCTGGAAACACCATATATTTT
.	.	TRBJ2-2	TRBV6-5	CASSYVTSGAGELFF	TGTGCCAGCAGTTACGTGACTAGTGGGGCCGGGGAGCTGTTTTTT
few	TRBD2	TRBJ2-1	TRBV19	CASRPTTSGRYEQFF	TGTGCCAGTAGACCCACGACTAGCGGGAGGTATGAGCAGTTCTTC